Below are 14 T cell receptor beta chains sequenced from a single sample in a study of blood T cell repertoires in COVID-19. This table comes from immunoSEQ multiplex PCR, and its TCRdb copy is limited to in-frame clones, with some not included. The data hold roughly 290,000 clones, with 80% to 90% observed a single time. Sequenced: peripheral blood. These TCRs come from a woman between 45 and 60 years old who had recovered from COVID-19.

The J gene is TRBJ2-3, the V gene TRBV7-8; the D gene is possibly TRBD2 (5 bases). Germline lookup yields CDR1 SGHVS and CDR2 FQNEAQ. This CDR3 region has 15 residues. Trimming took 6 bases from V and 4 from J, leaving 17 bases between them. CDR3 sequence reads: CASSKGSGVADTQYF. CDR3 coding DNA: TGTGCCAGCAGTAAAGGAAGCGGCGTCGCAGATACGCAGTATTTT.

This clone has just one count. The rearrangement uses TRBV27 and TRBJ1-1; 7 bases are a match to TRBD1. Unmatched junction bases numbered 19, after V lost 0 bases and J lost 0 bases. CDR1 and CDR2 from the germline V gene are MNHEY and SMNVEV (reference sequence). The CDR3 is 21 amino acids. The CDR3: CASSLSPRIRTGETLNTEAFF. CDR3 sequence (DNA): TGTGCCAGCAGTTTATCACCTCGAATAAGGACAGGAGAAACATTGAACACTGAAGCTTTCTTT.

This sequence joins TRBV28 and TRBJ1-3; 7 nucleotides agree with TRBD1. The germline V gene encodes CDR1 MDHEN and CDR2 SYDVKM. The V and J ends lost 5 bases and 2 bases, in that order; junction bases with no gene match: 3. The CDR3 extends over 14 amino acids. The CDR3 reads CASSTTGAGNTIYF. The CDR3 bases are TGTGCCAGCAGTACCACAGGGGCTGGAAACACCATATATTTT.

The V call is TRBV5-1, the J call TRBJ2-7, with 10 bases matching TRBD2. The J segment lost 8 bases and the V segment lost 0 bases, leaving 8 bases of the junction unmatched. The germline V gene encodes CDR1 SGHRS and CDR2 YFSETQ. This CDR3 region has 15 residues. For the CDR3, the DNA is TGCGCCAGCAGCTTGGCCACGACTAGCGGGTTTAAGCAGTACTTC. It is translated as CASSLATTSGFKQYF. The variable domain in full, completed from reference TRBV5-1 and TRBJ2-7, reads KAGVTQTPRYLIKTRGQQVTLSCSPISGHRSVSWYQQTPGQGLQFLFEYFSETQRNKGNFPGRFSGRQFSNSRSEMNVSTLELGDSALYLCASSLATTSGFKQYFGPGTRLTVT.

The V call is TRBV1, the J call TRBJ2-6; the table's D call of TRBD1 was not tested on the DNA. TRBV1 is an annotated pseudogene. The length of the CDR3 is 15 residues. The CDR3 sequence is CTSRAGFRGANVLTF. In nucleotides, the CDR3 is TGCACCAGCAGGGCAGGGTTTAGAGGGGCCAACGTCCTGACTTTC.

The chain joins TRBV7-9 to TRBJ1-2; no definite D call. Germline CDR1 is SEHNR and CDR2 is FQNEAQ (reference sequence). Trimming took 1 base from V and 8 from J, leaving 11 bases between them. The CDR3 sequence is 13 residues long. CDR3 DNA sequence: TGTGCCAGCAGCTTAGGACCAGCGGTGGGCTACACCTTC. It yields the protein CASSLGPAVGYTF.

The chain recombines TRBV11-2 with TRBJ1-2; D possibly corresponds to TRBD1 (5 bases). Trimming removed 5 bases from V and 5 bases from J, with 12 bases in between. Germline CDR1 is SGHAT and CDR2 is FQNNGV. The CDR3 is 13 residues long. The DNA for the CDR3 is TGTGCCAGCAGCCCACGACAGAGATATGGCTACACCTTC. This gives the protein CASSPRQRYGYTF.

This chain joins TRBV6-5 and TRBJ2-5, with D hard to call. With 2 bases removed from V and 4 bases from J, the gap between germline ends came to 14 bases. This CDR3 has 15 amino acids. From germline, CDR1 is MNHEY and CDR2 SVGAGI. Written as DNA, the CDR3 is TGTGCCAGCAGTTACGATTGGAGCATGTCAGAGACCCAGTACTTC. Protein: CASSYDWSMSETQYF.

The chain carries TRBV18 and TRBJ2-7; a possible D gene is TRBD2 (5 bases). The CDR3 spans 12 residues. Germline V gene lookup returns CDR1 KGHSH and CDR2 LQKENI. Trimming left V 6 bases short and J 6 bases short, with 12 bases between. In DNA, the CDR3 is TGTGCCAGCTCCAATATTGAGGGCGAGCAGTACTTC. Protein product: CASSNIEGEQYF.

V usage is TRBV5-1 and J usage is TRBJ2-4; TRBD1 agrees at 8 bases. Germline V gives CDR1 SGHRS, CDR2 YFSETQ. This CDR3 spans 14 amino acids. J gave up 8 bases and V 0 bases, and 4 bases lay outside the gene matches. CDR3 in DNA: TGCGCCAGCAGCTTGGGGCAGGGGGCTGACATTCAGTACTTC. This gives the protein CASSLGQGADIQYF.

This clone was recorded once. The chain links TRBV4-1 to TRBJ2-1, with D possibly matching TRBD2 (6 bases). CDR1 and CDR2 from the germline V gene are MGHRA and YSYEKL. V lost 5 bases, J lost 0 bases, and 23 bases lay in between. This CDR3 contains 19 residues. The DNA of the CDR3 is TGCGCCAGCAGCAACCACTTTTTACTAGCTCCGAGCTCCTACAATGAGCAGTTCTTC. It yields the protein CASSNHFLLAPSSYNEQFF.

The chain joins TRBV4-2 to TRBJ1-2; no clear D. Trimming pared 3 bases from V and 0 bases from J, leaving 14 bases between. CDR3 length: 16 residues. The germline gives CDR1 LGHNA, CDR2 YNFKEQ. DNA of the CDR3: TGTGCCAGCAGCCACCCATCTCTGTCAGCTAACTATGGCTACACCTTC. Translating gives CASSHPSLSANYGYTF.

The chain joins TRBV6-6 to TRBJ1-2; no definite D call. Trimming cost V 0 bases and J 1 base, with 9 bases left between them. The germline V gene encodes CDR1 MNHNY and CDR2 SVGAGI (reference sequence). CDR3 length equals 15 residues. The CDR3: CASSYSGRFNYGYTF. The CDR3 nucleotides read TGTGCCAGCAGTTACTCGGGCAGATTTAACTATGGCTACACCTTC.

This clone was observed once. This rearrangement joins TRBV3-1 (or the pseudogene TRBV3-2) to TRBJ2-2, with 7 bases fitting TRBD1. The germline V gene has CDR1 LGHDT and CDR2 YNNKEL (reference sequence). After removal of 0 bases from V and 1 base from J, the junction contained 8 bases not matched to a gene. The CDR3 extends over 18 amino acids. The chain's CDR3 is CASSQDRQGPGNTGELFF. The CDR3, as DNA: TGTGCCAGCAGCCAAGACAGACAGGGCCCGGGGAACACCGGGGAGCTGTTTTTT.